This T cell receptor (beta chain) originates from a study of T cells in Graves' hyperthyroidism and ophthalmopathy. The CDR3 extends over 15 amino acids. Losses at the gene ends were 2 bases for V and 1 base for J; bases not matched to a gene: 4. The germline gives CDR1 SGHAT, CDR2 FQDESV (reference sequence). The source material, RNA transcripts, was used to amplify TCR beta CDR3 regions. In the first-round RT-PCR of the TCR CDR3, the HTBI primer set was used. TCRdb re-called the multiplex PCR reads through MiXCR, storing one row per CDR3 protein. The sample has about 400,000 distinct CDR3 sequences, roughly 25% seen once; the top ten hold roughly 80%.

This TCR was sampled from a man between 50 and 59 years old with Graves' hyperthyroidism. The chain carries TRBV11-1 and TRBJ2-5, with 7 positions matching TRBD1. The specimen was blood. CDR3 residues: CASSLLGQPQETQYF. The CDR3, as DNA: TGTGCCAGCAGCTTACTGGGACAGCCCCAAGAGACCCAGTACTTC.